The text below deals with one T cell receptor beta chain. Its antigen is currently unknown. TCRdb keeps only in-frame clones here, not all; method: immunoSEQ multiplex PCR. The sample includes some 100,000 clones, under 95% of them seen just once. The CDR3 has 16 amino acids. Germline CDR1 is MDHEN and CDR2 is SYDVKM. V lost 7 bases, J lost 4 bases, and 10 bases stayed unmatched. These data are taken from a study of graft-versus-host responses after intestinal transplantation. Study-wide results and caveats: Investigators detected GvH clones in recipient marrow, with some emerging earlier in ileum or blood.

The V and J genes are TRBV28 and TRBJ1-2; 12 bases agree with TRBD1. The receptor was isolated from a human donor who was the organ donor for an intestinal transplant. Here the sequenced sample was unstimulated CD8+ T cells sorted from spleen or lymph node cells, taken before transplant. CDR3 protein: CASIGDRGRGLYGYTF. Written as DNA, the CDR3 is TGTGCCAGCATTGGGGACAGGGGGCGAGGGCTCTATGGCTACACCTTC.